Described below is a single T cell receptor (beta chain) sequence and its context. Clones were sequenced by immunoSEQ multiplex PCR, and TCRdb holds only the in-frame ones, with some missing. The repertoire holds 100,000 to 120,000 clones, 65% to 80% seen once, with just under 20% in the top ten. V lost 4 bases and J lost 7, with 19 bases in between. This CDR3 is 14 amino acids long. Germline V CDR1 and CDR2: GTSNPN, SVGIG (reference sequence). These data belong to a study of blood T cell repertoires in COVID-19. Across the study: COVID-19 samples, acute and convalescent, were from the United States, Italy and Spain. Nucleic acid was either cDNA or gDNA, and it came from T cells, B-cell-depleted T cells, or PBMCs.

The sequenced material came from peripheral blood. V gene TRBV30 combines with J gene TRBJ2-5, with D hard to call. This clonotype was sampled from a woman in her 70s with acute or convalescent COVID-19. The CDR3 reads CAWTRDWKDGTQYF. The CDR3 coding sequence is TGTGCCTGGACTCGCGACTGGAAAGATGGGACCCAGTACTTC.